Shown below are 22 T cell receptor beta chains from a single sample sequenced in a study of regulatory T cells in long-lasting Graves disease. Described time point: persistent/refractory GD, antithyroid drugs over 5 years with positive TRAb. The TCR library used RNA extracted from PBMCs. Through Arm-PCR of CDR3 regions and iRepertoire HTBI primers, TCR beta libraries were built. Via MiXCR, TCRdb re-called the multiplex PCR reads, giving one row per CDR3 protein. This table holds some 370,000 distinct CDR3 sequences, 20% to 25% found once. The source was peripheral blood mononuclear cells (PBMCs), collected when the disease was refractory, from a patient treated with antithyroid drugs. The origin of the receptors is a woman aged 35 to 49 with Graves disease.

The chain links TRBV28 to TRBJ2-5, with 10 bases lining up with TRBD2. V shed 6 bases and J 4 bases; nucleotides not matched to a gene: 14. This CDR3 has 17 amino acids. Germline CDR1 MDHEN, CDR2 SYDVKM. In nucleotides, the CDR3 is TGTGCCAGCAGCCAAGCCGCTAGCGGGAGAAGGATAGAGACCCAGTACTTC. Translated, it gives CASSQAASGRRIETQYF.

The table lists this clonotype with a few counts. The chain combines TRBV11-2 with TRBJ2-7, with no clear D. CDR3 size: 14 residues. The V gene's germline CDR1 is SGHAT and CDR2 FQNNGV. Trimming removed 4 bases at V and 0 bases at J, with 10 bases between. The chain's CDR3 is CASSSLRNSYEQYF. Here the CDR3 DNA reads TGTGCCAGCAGCTCACTTCGTAACTCCTACGAGCAGTACTTC.

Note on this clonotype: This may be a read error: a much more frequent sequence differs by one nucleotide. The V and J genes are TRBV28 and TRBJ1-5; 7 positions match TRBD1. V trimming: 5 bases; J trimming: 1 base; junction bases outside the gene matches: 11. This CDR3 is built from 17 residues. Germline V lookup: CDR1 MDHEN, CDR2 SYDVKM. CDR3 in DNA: TGTGCCAGCAGTAAACTCGGACAGGAGAGGAGCAATCAGCCCCAGCATTTT. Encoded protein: CASSKLGQERSNQPQHF.

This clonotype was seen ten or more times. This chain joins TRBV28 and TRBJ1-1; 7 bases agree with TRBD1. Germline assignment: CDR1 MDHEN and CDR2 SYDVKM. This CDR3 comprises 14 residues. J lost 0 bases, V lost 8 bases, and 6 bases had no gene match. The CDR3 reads CASSLQGMNTEAFF. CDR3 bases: TGTGCCAGCTCGCTACAGGGGATGAACACTGAAGCTTTCTTT.

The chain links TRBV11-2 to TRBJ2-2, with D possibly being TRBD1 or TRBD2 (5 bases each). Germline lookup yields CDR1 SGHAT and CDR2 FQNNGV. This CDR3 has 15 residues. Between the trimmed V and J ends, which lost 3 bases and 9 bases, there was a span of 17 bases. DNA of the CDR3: TGTGCCAGCAGCTTGGTAGGGACGCCCTGGTGGGAGCTGTTTTTT. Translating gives CASSLVGTPWWELFF.

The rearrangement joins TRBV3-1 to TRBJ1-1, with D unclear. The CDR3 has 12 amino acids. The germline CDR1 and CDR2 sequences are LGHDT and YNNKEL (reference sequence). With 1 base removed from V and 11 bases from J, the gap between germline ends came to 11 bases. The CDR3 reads CASSQVNSWAFF. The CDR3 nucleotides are TGTGCCAGCAGCCAAGTTAACTCGTGGGCTTTCTTT.

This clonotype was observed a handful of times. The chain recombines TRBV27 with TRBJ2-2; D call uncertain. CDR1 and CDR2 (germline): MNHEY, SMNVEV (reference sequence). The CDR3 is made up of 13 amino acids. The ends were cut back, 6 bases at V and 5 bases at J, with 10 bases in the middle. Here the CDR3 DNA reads TGTGCCAGCAGCGAGCTTCCGACCGGGGAGCTGTTTTTT. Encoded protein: CASSELPTGELFF.

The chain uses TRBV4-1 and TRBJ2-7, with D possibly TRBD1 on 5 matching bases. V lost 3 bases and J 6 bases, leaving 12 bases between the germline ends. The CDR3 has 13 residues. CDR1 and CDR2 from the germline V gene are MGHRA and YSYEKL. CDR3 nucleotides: TGCGCCAGCAGCCACCCGTTCGACAGCGAGCAGTACTTC. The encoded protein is CASSHPFDSEQYF.

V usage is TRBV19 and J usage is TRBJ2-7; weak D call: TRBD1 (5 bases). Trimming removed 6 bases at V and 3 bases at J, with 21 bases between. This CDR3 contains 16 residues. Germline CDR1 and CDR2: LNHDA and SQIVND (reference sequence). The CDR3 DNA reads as TGTGCCAGTAGCCACACGACAGATCGCTCCCTCTACGAGCAGTACTTC. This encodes CASSHTTDRSLYEQYF.

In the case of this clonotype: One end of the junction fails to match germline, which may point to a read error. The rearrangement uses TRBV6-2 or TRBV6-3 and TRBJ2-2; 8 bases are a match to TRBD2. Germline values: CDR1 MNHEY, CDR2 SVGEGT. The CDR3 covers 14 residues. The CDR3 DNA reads TGTGCCAGCAGTTTTAGCGGGATAGGCGGGGAGTTGTTTTTT. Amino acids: CASSFSGIGGELFF.

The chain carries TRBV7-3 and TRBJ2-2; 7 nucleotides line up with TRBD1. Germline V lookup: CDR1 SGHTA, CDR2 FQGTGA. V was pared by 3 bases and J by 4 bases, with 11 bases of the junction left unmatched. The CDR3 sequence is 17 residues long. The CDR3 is CASSFMGKAGGTGELFF. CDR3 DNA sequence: TGTGCCAGCAGCTTTATGGGGAAAGCAGGGGGCACCGGGGAGCTGTTTTTT.

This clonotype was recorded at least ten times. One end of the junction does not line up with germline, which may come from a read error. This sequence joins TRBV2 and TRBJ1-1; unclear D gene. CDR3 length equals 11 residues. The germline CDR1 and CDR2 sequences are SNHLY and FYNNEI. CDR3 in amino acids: CTSTPNTEAFF. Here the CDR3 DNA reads TGTACCAGCACTCCGAACACTGAAGCTTTCTTT.

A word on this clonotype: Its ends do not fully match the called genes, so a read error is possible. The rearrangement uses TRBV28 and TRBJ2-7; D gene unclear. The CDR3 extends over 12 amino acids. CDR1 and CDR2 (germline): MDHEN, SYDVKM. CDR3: CASSFTSYGQYF. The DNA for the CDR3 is TGTGCCAGCAGCTTTACCTCCTACGGGCAGTACTTC.

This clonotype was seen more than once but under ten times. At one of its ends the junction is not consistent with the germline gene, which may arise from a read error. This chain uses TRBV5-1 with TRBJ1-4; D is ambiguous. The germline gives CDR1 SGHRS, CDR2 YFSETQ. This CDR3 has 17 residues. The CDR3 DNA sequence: TGTGCCAGCAGCGAAGGGCGGCGGTCGGAAACTAATGAAAAACTGTTTTTT. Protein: CASSEGRRSETNEKLFF.

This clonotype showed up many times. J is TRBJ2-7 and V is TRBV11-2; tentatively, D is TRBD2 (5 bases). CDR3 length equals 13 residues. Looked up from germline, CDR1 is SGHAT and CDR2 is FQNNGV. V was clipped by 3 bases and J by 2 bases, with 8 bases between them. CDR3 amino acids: CASSFGIPYEQYF. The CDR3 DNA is TGTGCCAGCAGCTTCGGGATCCCCTACGAGCAGTACTTC.

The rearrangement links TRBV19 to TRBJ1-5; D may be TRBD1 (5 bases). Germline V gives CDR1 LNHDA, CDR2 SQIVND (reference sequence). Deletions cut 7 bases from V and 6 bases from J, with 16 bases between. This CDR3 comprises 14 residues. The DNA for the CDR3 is TGTGCCAGTAAGATGCCAGGGATAAGTCAGCCCCAGCATTTT. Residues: CASKMPGISQPQHF.

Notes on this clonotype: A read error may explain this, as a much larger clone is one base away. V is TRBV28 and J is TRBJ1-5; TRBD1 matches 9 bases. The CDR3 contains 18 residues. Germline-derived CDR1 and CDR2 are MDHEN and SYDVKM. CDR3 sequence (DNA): TGTGTCAGCAGTTTAGACCCAAAACAGGGGGCGGGCAATCAGCCCCAGCATTTT. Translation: CVSSLDPKQGAGNQPQHF.

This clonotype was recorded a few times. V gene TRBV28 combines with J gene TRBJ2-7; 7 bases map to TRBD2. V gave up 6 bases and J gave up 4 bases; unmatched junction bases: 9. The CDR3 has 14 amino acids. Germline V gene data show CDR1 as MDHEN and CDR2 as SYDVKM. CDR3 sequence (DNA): TGTGCCAGCAGGCCGGGAGGATCCAGGTACGAGCAGTACTTC. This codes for CASRPGGSRYEQYF.

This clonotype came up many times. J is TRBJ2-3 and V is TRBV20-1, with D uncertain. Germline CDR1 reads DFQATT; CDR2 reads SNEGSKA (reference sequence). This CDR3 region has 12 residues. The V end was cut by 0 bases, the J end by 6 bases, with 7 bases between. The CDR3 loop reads CSARDARDTQYF. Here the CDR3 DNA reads TGCAGTGCTAGAGATGCCCGCGATACGCAGTATTTT.

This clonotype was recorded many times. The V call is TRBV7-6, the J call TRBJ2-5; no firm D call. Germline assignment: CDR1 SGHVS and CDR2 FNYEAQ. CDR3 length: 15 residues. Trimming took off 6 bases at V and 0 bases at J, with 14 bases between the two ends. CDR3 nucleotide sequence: TGTGCCAGCAGTGTATTGGCCCAGAACCAAGAGACCCAGTACTTC. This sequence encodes CASSVLAQNQETQYF.

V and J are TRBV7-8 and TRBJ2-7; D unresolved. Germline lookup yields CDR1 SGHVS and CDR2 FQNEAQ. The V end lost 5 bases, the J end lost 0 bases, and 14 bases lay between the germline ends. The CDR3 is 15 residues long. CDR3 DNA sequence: TGTGCCAGCAGCCCAAAGCGACTGCTCTCCTACGAGCAGTACTTC. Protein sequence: CASSPKRLLSYEQYF.

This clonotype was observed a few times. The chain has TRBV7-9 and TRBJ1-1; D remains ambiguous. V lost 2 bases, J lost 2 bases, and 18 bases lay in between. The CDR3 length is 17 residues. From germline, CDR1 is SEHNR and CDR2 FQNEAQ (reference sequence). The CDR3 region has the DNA TGTGCCAGCAGCTTAAGGTTTGGAGGGATCCGCAACACTGAAGCTTTCTTT. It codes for CASSLRFGGIRNTEAFF.